This TCR beta chain was sequenced during a study of tumor-infiltrating lymphocytes in primary liver carcinoma. Study context: Samples produced roughly 3.65 to 7.5 million productive TCRbeta reads, comparable across tissue types. Notes on the study in general: Tumors had a significantly higher top-250-clone fraction than blood (p = 0.039).

Trimming stripped 4 bases from V and 5 bases from J, with 8 bases between. CDR3 length: 12 residues. Germline CDR1 is MNHNY and CDR2 is SVGAGI (reference sequence). From around 20-30 mg of unsorted bulk tissue, DNA and RNA were co-extracted together. Surgical resection treated primary liver carcinoma in the patients. These patients lived with chronic HBV infection and had never been treated. Reverse transcription of about 500 ng total RNA with a constant-region primer produced TCR beta cDNA. Slightly modified ARM-PCR, run as three nested multiplex PCR rounds, produced the TCR beta libraries. With TRBV1-TRBV30 forward primers and a C-beta reverse primer, the first two PCR rounds were run for approximately 10 cycles each. TCRdb re-called the multiplex PCR reads through MiXCR, storing one row per CDR3 protein. This sample has tens of thousands of distinct CDR3 sequences, with roughly three quarters found just once.

This clonotype was detected ten times or more. The target antigen is unknown. Sequencing was performed on liver tumor tissue from sampling region 4. Subset given: tumor region T4, right-lateral pole. The chain carries TRBV6-6 and TRBJ1-2; possibly TRBD1 for D (6 bases). This TCR came from a man in his forties with primary liver carcinoma and hepatitis B virus infection. The CDR3 sequence is CASSFQGYGYTF. Here the CDR3 DNA reads TGTGCCAGCAGTTTCCAGGGGTATGGCTACACCTTC.